The rows below give T cell receptor beta chains drawn from one sample of a study of response to subunit inactivated influenza vaccine. TCRdb re-called the RT-PCR reads through MiXCR, storing one row per CDR3 protein. This sample yields 400,000 to 550,000 distinct CDR3 sequences, of which about 25% are seen a single time; about 1.9% belongs to the top ten. The specimen comprised CD4+ T cells sorted from PBMCs, sampled less than 6 days after vaccination. The receptors were sampled from a man aged 45-60 years who received an inactivated influenza vaccine. Each CDR3 is given with its conserved first and last residue. Each record gives: D gene, J gene, clone size, V gene, CDR3 protein, CDR3 DNA. The D gene is left open where the match is weak. Size values are once, few and many counts, or a class for expanded clones, and some rows have none.

D: TRBD2
J: TRBJ2-7
size: many
V: TRBV5-1
CDR3: CASSLLAGAGYEQYF
DNA: TGCGCCAGCAGCTTGCTAGCGGGAGCTGGCTACGAGCAGTACTTC

D: .
J: TRBJ1-2
size: .
V: TRBV12-3/TRBV12-4
CDR3: CASSLAGVDYGYTF
DNA: TGTGCCAGCAGTTTAGCTGGGGTGGACTATGGCTACACCTTC

D: .
J: TRBJ1-2
size: .
V: TRBV14
CDR3: CASSQEGSRIYGYTF
DNA: TGTGCCAGCAGCCAAGAGGGCAGTCGGATCTATGGCTACACCTTC

D: TRBD2
J: TRBJ2-7
size: .
V: TRBV9
CDR3: CASSVGTSGLYEQYF
DNA: TGTGCCAGCAGCGTGGGGACTAGCGGACTCTACGAGCAGTACTTC

D: .
J: TRBJ2-7
size: .
V: TRBV20-1
CDR3: CSALTRASDEQYF
DNA: TGCAGTGCCCTGACGAGAGCGTCGGACGAGCAGTACTTC

D: .
J: TRBJ2-7
size: .
V: TRBV10-3
CDR3: CAISEGVYSYEQYF
DNA: TGTGCCATCAGTGAGGGGGTATACTCATACGAGCAGTACTTC

D: TRBD2
J: TRBJ2-5
size: .
V: TRBV12-3/TRBV12-4
CDR3: CASRSGTSGQETQYF
DNA: TGTGCCAGCAGATCGGGGACTAGCGGACAAGAGACCCAGTACTTC

D: .
J: TRBJ1-6
size: .
V: TRBV20-1
CDR3: CSATQSTGMDSPLHF
DNA: TGCAGTGCTACCCAGTCAACCGGTATGGATTCACCCCTCCACTTT

D: .
J: TRBJ1-6
size: many
V: TRBV3-1
CDR3: CASSQDIGSVNSPLHF
DNA: TGTGCCAGCAGCCAAGATATAGGGTCGGTGAATTCACCCCTCCACTTT

D: .
J: TRBJ1-1
size: .
V: TRBV12-3/TRBV12-4
CDR3: CASSLRQGGTFF
DNA: TGTGCCAGCAGTTTACGGCAGGGAGGGACTTTCTTT

D: .
J: TRBJ2-3
size: many
V: TRBV28
CDR3: CASSLLPDTQYF
DNA: TGTGCCAGCAGTTTACTCCCAGATACGCAGTATTTT

D: .
J: TRBJ2-1
size: .
V: TRBV21-1
CDR3: CASSKFLGVDRGNEQFF
DNA: TGTGCCAGCAGCAAATTTTTGGGTGTAGACAGGGGTAATGAGCAGTTCTTC

D: TRBD1
J: TRBJ1-2
size: few
V: TRBV5-6
CDR3: CASSRARGRMVNYGYTF
DNA: TGTGCCAGCAGCCGTGCCAGGGGGCGCATGGTTAACTATGGCTACACCTTC

D: TRBD2
J: TRBJ2-1
size: .
V: TRBV18
CDR3: CASSRAGSLNEQFF
DNA: TGTGCCAGCTCACGAGCGGGAAGTCTAAATGAGCAGTTCTTC

D: .
J: TRBJ2-7
size: few
V: TRBV20-1
CDR3: CSASDRDTGRAYEQYF
DNA: TGCAGTGCTAGTGACCGGGACACCGGTCGCGCCTACGAGCAGTACTTC

D: .
J: TRBJ2-7
size: .
V: TRBV20-1
CDR3: CSAKGYSTYEQYF
DNA: TGCAGTGCTAAAGGATATAGTACTTACGAGCAGTACTTC

D: .
J: TRBJ2-1
size: many
V: TRBV20-1
CDR3: CSARDRREGGNEQFF
DNA: TGCAGTGCTAGAGATCGAAGGGAAGGTGGCAATGAGCAGTTCTTC

D: TRBD2
J: TRBJ2-1
size: .
V: TRBV15
CDR3: CATRAGTRGGNEQFF
DNA: TGTGCCACCAGAGCCGGGACTAGGGGAGGCAATGAGCAGTTCTTC

D: .
J: TRBJ1-1
size: many
V: TRBV7-8
CDR3: CASRGNTEAFF
DNA: TGTGCGTCCAGGGGTAACACTGAAGCTTTCTTT

D: TRBD1
J: TRBJ2-1
size: .
V: TRBV11-2
CDR3: CASSPPGTGFGGGEQFF
DNA: TGTGCCAGCAGCCCCCCCGGGACAGGGTTCGGCGGGGGTGAGCAGTTCTTC

D: .
J: TRBJ2-7
size: few
V: TRBV5-1
CDR3: CASSSSPGPYEQYF
DNA: TGCGCCAGCAGCTCCTCTCCAGGGCCCTACGAGCAGTACTTC

D: .
J: TRBJ2-1
size: few
V: TRBV20-1
CDR3: CSARGTFNEQFF
DNA: TGCAGTGCTAGGGGGACCTTCAATGAGCAGTTCTTC

D: .
J: TRBJ2-3
size: .
V: TRBV10-3
CDR3: CAILLADTQYF
DNA: TGTGCCATCTTGCTAGCGGATACGCAGTATTTT

D: TRBD2
J: TRBJ2-6
size: .
V: TRBV11-2
CDR3: CASSLLGGGLFSGANVLTF
DNA: TGTGCCAGCAGCTTACTTGGGGGGGGTCTTTTCTCTGGGGCCAACGTCCTGACTTTC

D: .
J: TRBJ2-7
size: .
V: TRBV3-1
CDR3: CASSRGVEQYF
DNA: TGTGCCAGCAGCCGGGGAGTGGAGCAGTACTTC

D: TRBD2
J: TRBJ2-2
size: few
V: TRBV20-1
CDR3: CSAFSGTSGTGELFF
DNA: TGCAGTGCTTTCTCCGGGACTAGCGGGACCGGGGAGCTGTTTTTT

D: .
J: TRBJ1-5
size: few
V: TRBV12-3/TRBV12-4
CDR3: CASGSGGQPQHF
DNA: TGTGCCAGCGGCTCGGGGGGTCAGCCCCAGCATTTT

D: .
J: TRBJ2-7
size: .
V: TRBV7-2
CDR3: CASSLTWLGSYEQYF
DNA: TGTGCCAGCAGCTTAACTTGGTTGGGCTCCTACGAGCAGTACTTC

D: .
J: TRBJ2-3
size: few
V: TRBV7-8
CDR3: CASSLSRGRPDTQYF
DNA: TGTGCCAGCAGCTTATCCCGAGGGAGGCCAGATACGCAGTATTTT

D: TRBD1
J: TRBJ1-1
size: few
V: TRBV20-1
CDR3: CSARDTGQGRYTEAFF
DNA: TGCAGTGCTAGAGACACGGGACAGGGGAGGTACACTGAAGCTTTCTTT

D: .
J: TRBJ1-5
size: .
V: TRBV9
CDR3: CASSADEGQPQHF
DNA: TGTGCCAGCAGCGCCGACGAGGGTCAGCCCCAGCATTTT

D: .
J: TRBJ2-2
size: few
V: TRBV20-1
CDR3: CSARKWGNTGELFF
DNA: TGCAGTGCTAGGAAGTGGGGAAACACCGGGGAGCTGTTTTTT

D: .
J: TRBJ2-3
size: few
V: TRBV5-1
CDR3: CASSLVGRATDTQYF
DNA: TGCGCCAGCAGCTTGGTCGGCAGGGCTACAGATACGCAGTATTTT

D: TRBD1
J: TRBJ2-5
size: many
V: TRBV12-3/TRBV12-4
CDR3: CASSPGQGRETQYF
DNA: TGTGCCAGCAGCCCGGGACAGGGTCGAGAGACCCAGTACTTC

D: TRBD1
J: TRBJ2-7
size: .
V: TRBV7-2
CDR3: CASSRPGTVSYEQYF
DNA: TGTGCCAGCAGCCGTCCCGGGACAGTTTCCTACGAGCAGTACTTC

D: .
J: TRBJ1-6
size: few
V: TRBV12-3/TRBV12-4
CDR3: CASRLGGGSSPLHF
DNA: TGTGCCAGCAGACTCGGCGGTGGTAGTTCACCCCTCCACTTT

D: .
J: TRBJ2-2
size: .
V: TRBV12-3/TRBV12-4
CDR3: CASSFRQANTGELFF
DNA: TGTGCCAGCAGTTTCCGGCAAGCGAACACCGGGGAGCTGTTTTTT

D: TRBD2
J: TRBJ2-7
size: .
V: TRBV29-1
CDR3: CSVQLANDYEQYF
DNA: TGCAGCGTTCAACTAGCGAATGACTACGAGCAGTACTTC

D: .
J: TRBJ2-1
size: few
V: TRBV5-1
CDR3: CASSLQGNSYNEQFF
DNA: TGCGCCAGCAGCTTACAGGGTAACTCCTACAATGAGCAGTTCTTC

D: .
J: TRBJ1-5
size: few
V: TRBV9
CDR3: CASSVDPGGQPQHF
DNA: TGTGCCAGCAGCGTAGATCCAGGAGGGCAGCCCCAGCATTTT

D: .
J: TRBJ2-5
size: .
V: TRBV7-2
CDR3: CASSSGKTWQETQYF
DNA: TGTGCCAGCAGCTCCGGGAAGACTTGGCAAGAGACCCAGTACTTC

D: .
J: TRBJ2-5
size: .
V: TRBV5-1
CDR3: CASSGADLARGTQYF
DNA: TGCGCCAGCAGCGGCGCTGATCTAGCCCGAGGGACCCAGTACTTC

D: .
J: TRBJ2-3
size: .
V: TRBV6-1
CDR3: CASSEDRASTDTQYF
DNA: TGTGCCAGCAGTGAAGATCGAGCGAGCACAGATACGCAGTATTTT

D: .
J: TRBJ2-1
size: few
V: TRBV12-3/TRBV12-4
CDR3: CASTGYVGNEQFF
DNA: TGTGCCAGCACCGGGTATGTCGGCAATGAGCAGTTCTTC

D: .
J: TRBJ2-7
size: .
V: TRBV10-3
CDR3: CAISIYGEQYF
DNA: TGTGCCATCAGCATATACGGCGAGCAGTACTTC

D: TRBD1
J: TRBJ2-4
size: .
V: TRBV12-3/TRBV12-4
CDR3: CASSLANRGNIQYF
DNA: TGTGCCAGCAGTTTAGCGAACAGGGGAAACATTCAGTACTTC

D: .
J: TRBJ2-7
size: .
V: TRBV7-2
CDR3: CASTPDYPPYEQYF
DNA: TGTGCCAGCACCCCAGACTACCCTCCCTACGAGCAGTACTTC

D: .
J: TRBJ2-7
size: .
V: TRBV7-8
CDR3: CASSSRTATYEQYF
DNA: TGTGCCAGCAGCTCTAGGACGGCCACCTACGAGCAGTACTTC

D: .
J: TRBJ1-1
size: once
V: TRBV20-1
CDR3: CSATHGGARTEAFF
DNA: TGCAGTGCTACCCATGGGGGCGCGCGGACTGAAGCTTTCTTT

D: TRBD1
J: TRBJ2-5
size: .
V: TRBV12-3/TRBV12-4
CDR3: CASSSRDQGAQYF
DNA: TGTGCCAGCAGCAGCCGGGACCAGGGGGCCCAGTACTTC

D: .
J: TRBJ1-1
size: .
V: TRBV3-1
CDR3: CASSQKGSTEAFF
DNA: TGTGCCAGCAGCCAAAAGGGGAGCACTGAAGCTTTCTTT

D: .
J: TRBJ2-2
size: few
V: TRBV20-1
CDR3: CSARASSTGELFF
DNA: TGCAGTGCTAGAGCTTCCAGCACCGGGGAGCTGTTTTTT

D: .
J: TRBJ1-5
size: .
V: TRBV18
CDR3: CASSPQSTQPQHF
DNA: TGTGCCAGCTCACCACAAAGTACCCAGCCCCAGCATTTT

D: .
J: TRBJ2-2
size: few
V: TRBV5-1
CDR3: CASSPVGRTGELFF
DNA: TGCGCCAGCAGCCCGGTGGGGCGTACCGGGGAGCTGTTTTTT

D: .
J: TRBJ2-1
size: few
V: TRBV20-1
CDR3: CSARVVAAGEQFF
DNA: TGCAGTGCTAGAGTCGTTGCGGCGGGTGAGCAGTTCTTC

D: TRBD1
J: TRBJ2-3
size: few
V: TRBV20-1
CDR3: CSATGQAGTDTQYF
DNA: TGCAGTGCTACGGGACAGGCCGGGACAGATACGCAGTATTTT

D: TRBD2
J: TRBJ2-3
size: .
V: TRBV29-1
CDR3: CSVQAGGPSVSLTDTQYF
DNA: TGCAGCGTTCAGGCGGGAGGGCCCTCGGTATCTCTCACAGATACGCAGTATTTT

D: .
J: TRBJ2-3
size: .
V: TRBV4-2
CDR3: CASSQDRWRTETQYF
DNA: TGTGCCAGCAGCCAAGATAGATGGCGAACAGAGACGCAGTATTTT

D: TRBD1
J: TRBJ2-7
size: .
V: TRBV11-2
CDR3: CASSLDREIYEQYF
DNA: TGTGCCAGCAGCCTGGACAGGGAGATCTACGAGCAGTACTTC

D: TRBD1
J: TRBJ1-1
size: .
V: TRBV9
CDR3: CASSVGTGQGNTEAFF
DNA: TGTGCCAGCAGCGTAGGAACGGGACAGGGTAACACTGAAGCTTTCTTT